This T cell receptor beta chain appears in the sequencing data of a study of control samples from healthy donors and cancer patients. V dropped 0 bases and J dropped 7; count of bases not matched to a gene: 4. CDR1 is SGDLS, CDR2 YYNGEE, per germline. The CDR3 is 13 amino acids. Generated by immunoSEQ multiplex PCR, the TCRdb table keeps only in-frame clones and is missing some. The data show fewer than 40,000 clones, approximately 95% seen once. The chain links TRBV9 to TRBJ2-7; 7 bases fit TRBD2. This sequence originates from a man in his forties with colorectal cancer. Sequenced material: PBMCs. The CDR3: CASSVAVLAEQYF. CDR3 nucleotides: TGTGCCAGCAGCGTAGCTGTACTAGCGGAGCAGTACTTC.